The 13 T cell receptor beta chains given below trace back to one sample, sequenced in a study of T cells in Graves' hyperthyroidism and ophthalmopathy. Amplified regions were TCR beta CDR3 sequences from RNA transcripts. The TCR CDR3 was amplified in a first-round RT-PCR using the HTBI primer set. TCRdb called the multiplex PCR reads again in MiXCR, with one record for every CDR3 protein. In the table there are over 250,000 distinct CDR3 sequences, over 15% of which are singletons. The sequencing input was blood. The source of these receptors is a woman aged 60-75 years with Graves' ophthalmopathy.

This clonotype was seen repeatedly, ten times or more. The chain's CDR3 is CASSPYRGDSYEQYF. The CDR3 nucleotides are TGTGCCAGCTCACCATACAGGGGGGACTCCTACGAGCAGTACTTC. The V call is TRBV18, the J call TRBJ2-7; 8 bases line up with TRBD1. The CDR3 totals 15 residues. Germline lookup yields CDR1 KGHSH and CDR2 LQKENI. V gave up 2 bases and J gave up 0 bases; unmatched junction bases: 3.

This clonotype was detected a few times. The V and J genes are TRBV6-1 and TRBJ1-6, with D maybe TRBD1 (5 bases). Per germline, CDR1 MNHNS and CDR2 SASEGT. The CDR3 is 13 residues long. V lost 10 bases to trimming and J lost 7 bases, with 14 bases between them. The CDR3 nucleotides read TGTGCCACGCTTGTGGGGGGGAATTCACCCCTCCACTTT. Residues: CATLVGGNSPLHF.

This clonotype was counted many times. The chain is built from TRBV20-1 and TRBJ1-4; D is perhaps TRBD1 (5 bases). The CDR3 contains 16 residues. Deletions cut 0 bases from V and 3 bases from J, with 14 bases between. Germline CDR1 reads DFQATT; CDR2 reads SNEGSKA (reference sequence). The CDR3 region has the DNA TGCAGTGCTAGAGATTTGGAGAGGGGTCCTAATGAAAAACTGTTTTTT. It codes for CSARDLERGPNEKLFF.

This clonotype was recorded at least ten times. CDR3 coding DNA: TGTGCCTGGGGAGGGACTAGCATCTACGAGCAGTACTTC. Its translation: CAWGGTSIYEQYF. The rearrangement uses TRBV30 and TRBJ2-7; 9 bases agree with TRBD2. V gave up 5 bases and J gave up 3 bases; unmatched junction bases: 5. Germline V gene lookup returns CDR1 GTSNPN and CDR2 SVGIG (reference sequence). The CDR3 consists of 13 residues.

The genes are TRBV5-1 and TRBJ2-7; TRBD1 might be the D (5 bases). CDR3 size: 13 residues. The germline V and J ends were trimmed by 6 bases and 0 bases, with 10 bases remaining between them. Germline V gene data show CDR1 as SGHRS and CDR2 as YFSETQ. Here the CDR3 reads CASTQGNSYEQYF. DNA of the CDR3: TGCGCCAGCACCCAGGGAAACTCCTACGAGCAGTACTTC.

The gene calls are TRBV18 and TRBJ2-1; D possibly corresponds to TRBD2 (6 bases). V was clipped by 1 base and J by 5 bases, with 18 bases between them. The CDR3 has 17 residues. The germline V gene encodes CDR1 KGHSH and CDR2 LQKENI. CDR3 sequence: CASSPRGGDALNNEQFF. In DNA form, the CDR3 reads TGTGCCAGCTCACCACGGGGAGGAGATGCTCTCAACAATGAGCAGTTCTTC. The full variable domain, in which reference TRBV18 and TRBJ2-1 provide the parts outside the CDR3, is NAGVMQNPRHLVRRRGQEARLRCSPMKGHSHVYWYRQLPEEGLKFMVYLQKENIIDESGMPKERFSAEFPKEGPSILRIQQVVRGDSAAYFCASSPRGGDALNNEQFFGPGTRLTVL.

This clonotype has more than one count but fewer than ten. At one end, the junction sequence differs from germline, possibly due to a read error. The V and J genes are TRBV20-1 and TRBJ1-1, with a weak D call TRBD1 (6 bases). This CDR3 spans 14 amino acids. CDR1 and CDR2 from the germline V gene are DFQATT and SNEGSKA (reference sequence). The CDR3 is CGARGGDGNTEAFF. The DNA of the CDR3 is TGCGGTGCTAGAGGGGGGGACGGGAACACTGAAGCTTTCTTT.

This clonotype has at least ten counts. This chain connects TRBV3-1 to TRBJ1-2; 12 bases match TRBD1. CDR3 size: 16 residues. V shed 5 bases, J shed 1 base, and the junction held 5 bases outside the gene matches. Germline CDR1 LGHDT, CDR2 YNNKEL (reference sequence). CDR3 residues: CASSARDRGRNYGYTF. CDR3 bases: TGTGCCAGCAGCGCCCGGGACAGGGGGCGTAACTATGGCTACACCTTC.

This chain connects TRBV15 to TRBJ2-2; TRBD2 is a possible D gene (5 bases). The V gene's germline CDR1 is LNHNV and CDR2 YYDKDF (reference sequence). V was clipped by 6 bases and J by 7 bases, with 15 bases between them. The CDR3 is made up of 14 amino acids. CDR3 residues: CATRTNHEGGELFF. DNA for the CDR3: TGTGCCACCAGGACCAACCATGAGGGCGGGGAGCTGTTTTTT. Full variable domain (rest looked up from reference TRBV15 and TRBJ2-2): DAMVIQNPRYQVTQFGKPVTLSCSQTLNHNVMYWYQQKSSQAPKLLFHYYDKDFNNEADTPDNFQSRRPNTSFCFLDIRSPGLGDTAMYLCATRTNHEGGELFFGEGSRLTVL.

The V call is TRBV7-2, the J call TRBJ1-1, with D perhaps TRBD1 (6 bases). Germline loops: CDR1 SGHTA, CDR2 FQGNSA. The V gene lost 1 base and the J gene lost 14 bases, with 14 bases spanning the gap. CDR3 size: 12 residues. CDR3 coding DNA: TGTGCCAGCAGCTTAGTCCCCAACAGGGTCTTCTTT. Its translation is CASSLVPNRVFF.

The chain uses TRBV9 and TRBJ1-2; the D gene is possibly TRBD1 (5 bases). V was pared by 3 bases and J by 0 bases, with 18 bases between. The CDR3 has 17 amino acids. Germline CDR1 SGDLS, CDR2 YYNGEE. CDR3 amino acids: CASSEWDATNANYGYTF. In DNA, the CDR3 is TGTGCCAGCAGCGAATGGGACGCGACAAACGCTAACTATGGCTACACCTTC.

This clonotype was seen at least ten times. This chain uses TRBV12-3 or TRBV12-4 with TRBJ1-1, with D possibly matching TRBD1 (6 bases). The V gene lost 3 bases and the J gene lost 2 bases, with 16 bases spanning the gap. The CDR3 covers 16 residues. The CDR3 sequence: CASSFLITGSNTEAFF. In nucleotides, the CDR3 is TGTGCCAGCAGTTTTCTAATAACAGGGAGCAACACTGAAGCTTTCTTT.

In this sample, this clonotype turned up many times. V is TRBV20-1 and J is TRBJ1-5, with a tentative D call TRBD1 (5 bases). There are 15 residues in the CDR3. Per the germline V gene, CDR1 is DFQATT and CDR2 is SNEGSKA (reference sequence). The V end lost 0 bases, the J end lost 2 bases, and 11 bases lay between the germline ends. The CDR3 region has the DNA TGCAGTGCTAGAGATTCCCTGGGGGGCAATCAGCCCCAGCATTTT. Encoded protein: CSARDSLGGNQPQHF.